The 10 T cell receptor beta chains in this list originate from one sample, sequenced in a study. TCRdb recomputed calls from the 5' RACE reads with MiXCR, one row per CDR3 protein. This table has approximately 47,000 distinct CDR3 sequences, roughly 28% appearing once. The sequencing input was naive CD4+ T cells sorted from blood. As for subset: naive CD4+ T cells, CD4+CD45RA+CD25-. Receptors originate from a female donor with breast cancer.

The rearrangement uses TRBV12-3 or TRBV12-4 and TRBJ1-1; 8 bases line up with TRBD1. CDR3 length: 13 residues. The ends lost 6 bases at V and 5 bases at J; junction bases unmatched: 5. CDR3 loop: CASSYRGGTEAFF. The DNA of the CDR3 is TGTGCCAGCAGCTACAGGGGGGGTACTGAAGCTTTCTTT.

This chain connects TRBV5-1 to TRBJ1-1; D uncertain. The germline CDR1 and CDR2 sequences are SGHRS and YFSETQ. V was shortened by 5 bases and J by 1 base, with 15 bases between the two germline ends. The CDR3 covers 15 residues. This CDR3 reads CASRVSGRWNTEAFF. CDR3 in DNA: TGCGCCAGCAGGGTCTCGGGCCGGTGGAACACTGAAGCTTTCTTT.

The rearrangement links TRBV28 to TRBJ2-4, with a tentative D call TRBD2 (6 bases). This CDR3 is built from 17 residues. Per germline, CDR1 MDHEN and CDR2 SYDVKM. V dropped 3 bases and J dropped 3 bases, with 18 bases sitting between them. Here the CDR3 reads CASSFGPGWRGKNIQYF. The CDR3 DNA follows: TGTGCCAGCAGTTTTGGCCCCGGGTGGAGGGGCAAAAACATTCAGTACTTC.

The sample holds a few counts of this clonotype. V gene TRBV12-3 or TRBV12-4 combines with J gene TRBJ2-7; the D gene is possibly TRBD1 (6 bases). Trimming pared 4 bases from V and 0 bases from J, leaving 10 bases between. This CDR3 comprises 14 residues. The CDR3 DNA follows: TGTGCCAGCAGTTCCGGACAGCCCTCCTACGAGCAGTACTTC. Amino acid sequence: CASSSGQPSYEQYF.

This clonotype was seen only a few times. The chain uses TRBV2 and TRBJ1-2; D unclear. Trimming removed 6 bases at V and 5 bases at J, with 7 bases between. Germline V gives CDR1 SNHLY, CDR2 FYNNEI. The CDR3 runs 11 residues. This CDR3 reads CASSEHYGYTF. CDR3 DNA sequence: TGTGCCAGCAGCGAACATTATGGCTACACCTTC.

This clonotype was found a few times. The chain links TRBV7-8 to TRBJ1-5; possibly TRBD1 for D (5 bases). The CDR3 spans 14 residues. CDR1 is SGHVS and CDR2 is FQNEAQ in the germline V gene. V lost 5 bases to trimming and J lost 4 bases, with 12 bases between them. CDR3 coding DNA: TGTGCCAGCAGCCCCCGGGGGGGGAATCAGCCCCAGCATTTT. Residues: CASSPRGGNQPQHF.

The V and J genes are TRBV5-1 and TRBJ1-6; perhaps TRBD1 as D (6 bases). Germline CDR1 reads SGHRS; CDR2 reads YFSETQ. Trimming took off 1 base at V and 7 bases at J, with 15 bases between the two ends. CDR3 length: 16 residues. CDR3 DNA sequence: TGCGCCAGCAGCTTGAGTGGGTCCACAGGGAATTCACCCCTCCACTTT. Encoded protein: CASSLSGSTGNSPLHF.

This clonotype has only a few counts. The gene calls are TRBV20-1 and TRBJ2-6; D is ambiguous. CDR1 is DFQATT and CDR2 is SNEGSKA in the germline V gene (reference sequence). The CDR3 covers 12 residues. V shed 3 bases and J shed 4 bases, with 4 bases lying between them. The chain's CDR3 is CSASTGANVLTF. In DNA form, the CDR3 reads TGCAGTGCTAGTACCGGGGCCAACGTCCTGACTTTC.

The chain links TRBV7-9 to TRBJ1-4, with D uncertain. The CDR3 sequence is 15 residues long. V lost 2 bases, J lost 0 bases, and 7 bases lay in between. Germline V gene sequence: CDR1 SEHNR, CDR2 FQNEAQ (reference sequence). This CDR3 is CASSLSLATNEKLFF. Here the CDR3 DNA reads TGTGCCAGCAGCTTAAGTCTTGCAACTAATGAAAAACTGTTTTTT.

The chain carries TRBV20-1 and TRBJ2-3, with TRBD2 as a possible D gene (6 bases). Germline V gene data show CDR1 as DFQATT and CDR2 as SNEGSKA (reference sequence). The length of the CDR3 is 17 residues. Deletions cut 5 bases from V and 3 bases from J, with 24 bases between. The CDR3 here is CSAPSRHSGRGTDTQYF. The CDR3 region has the DNA TGCAGTGCTCCTAGCCGTCATTCGGGTCGGGGGACAGATACGCAGTATTTT.